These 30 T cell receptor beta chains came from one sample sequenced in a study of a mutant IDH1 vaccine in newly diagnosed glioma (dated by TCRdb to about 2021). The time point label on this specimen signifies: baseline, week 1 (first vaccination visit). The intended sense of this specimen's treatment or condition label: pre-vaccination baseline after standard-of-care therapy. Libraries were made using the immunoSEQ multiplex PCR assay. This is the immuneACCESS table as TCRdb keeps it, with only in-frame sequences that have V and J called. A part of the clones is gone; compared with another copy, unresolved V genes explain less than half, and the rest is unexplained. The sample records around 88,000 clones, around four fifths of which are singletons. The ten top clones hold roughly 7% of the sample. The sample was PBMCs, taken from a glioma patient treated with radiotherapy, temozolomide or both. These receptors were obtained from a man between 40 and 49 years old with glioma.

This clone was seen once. For the CDR3, the DNA is TGTGCCAGTAGACCCCGAGGGGGAGCGACCGAAGAGACCCAGTACTTC. Translated: CASRPRGGATEETQYF. The gene calls are TRBV19 and TRBJ2-5, with D possibly matching TRBD1 (6 bases). Germline loops: CDR1 LNHDA, CDR2 SQIVND (reference sequence). V lost 6 bases and J 3 bases, leaving 20 bases between the germline ends. The CDR3 is 16 amino acids.

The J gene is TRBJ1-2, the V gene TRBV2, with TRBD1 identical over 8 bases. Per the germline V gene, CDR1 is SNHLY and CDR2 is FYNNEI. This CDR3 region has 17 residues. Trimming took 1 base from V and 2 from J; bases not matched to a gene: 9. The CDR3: CASSEGRTGRLNYGYTF. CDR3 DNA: TGTGCCAGCAGTGAAGGGAGGACAGGGAGGTTGAACTATGGCTACACCTTC.

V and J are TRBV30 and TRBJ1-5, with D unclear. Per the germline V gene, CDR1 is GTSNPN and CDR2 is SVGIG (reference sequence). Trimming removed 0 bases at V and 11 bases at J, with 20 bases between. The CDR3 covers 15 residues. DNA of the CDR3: TGTGCCTGGAGTGTATCGAGGCTTCCCGGCTCGTCCCAGCATTTT. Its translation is CAWSVSRLPGSSQHF.

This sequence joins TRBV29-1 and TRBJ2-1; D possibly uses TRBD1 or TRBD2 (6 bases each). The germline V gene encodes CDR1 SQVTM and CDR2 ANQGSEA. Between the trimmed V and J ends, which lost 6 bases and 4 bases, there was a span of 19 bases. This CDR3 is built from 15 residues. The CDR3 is CSVELGAGSYNEQFF. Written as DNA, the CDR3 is TGCAGCGTCGAACTGGGGGCCGGGAGTTACAATGAGCAGTTCTTC.

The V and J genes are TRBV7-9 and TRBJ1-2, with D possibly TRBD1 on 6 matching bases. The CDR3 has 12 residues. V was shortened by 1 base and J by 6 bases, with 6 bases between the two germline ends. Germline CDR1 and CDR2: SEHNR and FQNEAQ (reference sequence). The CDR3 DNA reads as TGTGCCAGCAGCTTAGGGACAGATGGCTACACCTTC. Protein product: CASSLGTDGYTF. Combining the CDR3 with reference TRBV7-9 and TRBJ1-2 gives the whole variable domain DTGVSQNPRHKITKRGQNVTFRCDPISEHNRLYWYRQTLGQGPEFLTYFQNEAQLEKSRLLSDRFSAERPKGSFSTLEIQRTEQGDSAMYLCASSLGTDGYTFGSGTRLTVV.

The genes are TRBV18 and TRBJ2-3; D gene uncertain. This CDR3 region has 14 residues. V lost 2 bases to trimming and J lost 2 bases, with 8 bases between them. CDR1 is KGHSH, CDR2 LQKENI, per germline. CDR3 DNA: TGTGCCAGCTCACCAGGGTTTTCCACAGATACGCAGTATTTT. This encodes CASSPGFSTDTQYF.

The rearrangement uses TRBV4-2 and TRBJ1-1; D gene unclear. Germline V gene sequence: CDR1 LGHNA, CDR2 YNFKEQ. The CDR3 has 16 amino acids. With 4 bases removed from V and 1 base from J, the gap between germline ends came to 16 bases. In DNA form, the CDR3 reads TGTGCCAGCAGCCGGGATGGGGAAAGAAGGAACACTGAAGCTTTCTTT. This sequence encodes CASSRDGERRNTEAFF.

Written as DNA, the CDR3 is TGTGCCAGCAGCTTGCAGGGGTGGGATTCACCCCTCCACTTT. Residues: CASSLQGWDSPLHF. The rearrangement joins TRBV5-6 to TRBJ1-6; the D gene is possibly TRBD1 (6 bases). This CDR3 spans 14 amino acids. CDR1 and CDR2 (germline): SGHDT, YYEEEE. Trimming removed 1 base from V and 8 bases from J, with 10 bases in between.

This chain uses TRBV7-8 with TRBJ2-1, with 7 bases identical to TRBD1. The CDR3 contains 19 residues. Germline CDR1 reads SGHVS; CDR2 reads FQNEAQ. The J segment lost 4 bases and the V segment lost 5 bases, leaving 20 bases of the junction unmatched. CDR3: CASSTEGAGPPIGYNEQFF. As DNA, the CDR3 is TGTGCCAGCAGCACCGAGGGGGCAGGCCCCCCGATAGGGTACAATGAGCAGTTCTTC. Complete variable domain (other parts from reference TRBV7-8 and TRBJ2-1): GAGVSQSPRYKVAKRGQDVALRCDPISGHVSLFWYQQALGQGPEFLTYFQNEAQLDKSGLPSDRFFAERPEGSVSTLKIQRTQQEDSAVYLCASSTEGAGPPIGYNEQFFGPGTRLTVL.

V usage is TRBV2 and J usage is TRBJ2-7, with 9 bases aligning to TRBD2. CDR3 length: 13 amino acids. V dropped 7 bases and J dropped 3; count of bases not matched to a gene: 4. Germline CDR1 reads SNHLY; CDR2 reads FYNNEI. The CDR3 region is CASKAGGRYEQYF. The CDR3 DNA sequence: TGTGCCAGCAAAGCGGGAGGTCGCTACGAGCAGTACTTC.

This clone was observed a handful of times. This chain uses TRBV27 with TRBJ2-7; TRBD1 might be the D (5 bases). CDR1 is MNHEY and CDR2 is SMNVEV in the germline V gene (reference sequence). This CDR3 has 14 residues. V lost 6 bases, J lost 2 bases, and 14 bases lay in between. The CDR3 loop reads CASSPGRPPYEQYF. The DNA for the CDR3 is TGTGCCAGCAGCCCAGGGCGCCCCCCCTACGAGCAGTACTTC.

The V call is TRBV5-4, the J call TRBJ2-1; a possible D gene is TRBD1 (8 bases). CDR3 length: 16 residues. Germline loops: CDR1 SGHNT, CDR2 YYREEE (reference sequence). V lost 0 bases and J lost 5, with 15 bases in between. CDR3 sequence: CASSLGGGQVNNEQFF. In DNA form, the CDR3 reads TGTGCCAGCAGCTTGGGGGGGGGACAGGTGAACAATGAGCAGTTCTTC.

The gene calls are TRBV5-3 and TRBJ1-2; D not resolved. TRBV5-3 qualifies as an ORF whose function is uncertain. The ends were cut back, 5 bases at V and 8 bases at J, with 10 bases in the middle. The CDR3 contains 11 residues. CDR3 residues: CARRPKRGYTF. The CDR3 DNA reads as TGTGCCAGAAGACCTAAGAGAGGCTACACCTTC.

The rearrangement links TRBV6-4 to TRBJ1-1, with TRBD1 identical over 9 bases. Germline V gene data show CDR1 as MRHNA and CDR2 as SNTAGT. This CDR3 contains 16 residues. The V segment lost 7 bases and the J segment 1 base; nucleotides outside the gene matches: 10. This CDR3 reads CASISPLTGGNTEAFF. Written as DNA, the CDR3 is TGTGCCAGCATCTCGCCTTTGACAGGGGGGAACACTGAAGCTTTCTTT.

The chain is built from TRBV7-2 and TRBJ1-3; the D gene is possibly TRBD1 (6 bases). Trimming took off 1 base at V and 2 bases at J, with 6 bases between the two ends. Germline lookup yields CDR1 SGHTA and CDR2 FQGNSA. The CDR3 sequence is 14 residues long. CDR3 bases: TGTGCCAGCAGCTTAGGGACAGCTGGAAACACCATATATTTT. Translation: CASSLGTAGNTIYF.

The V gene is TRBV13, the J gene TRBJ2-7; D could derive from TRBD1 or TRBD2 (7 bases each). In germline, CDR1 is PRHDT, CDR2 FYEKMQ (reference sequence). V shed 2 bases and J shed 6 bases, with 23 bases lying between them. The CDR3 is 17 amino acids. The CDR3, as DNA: TGTGCCAGCAGCTTACGGCAGGGGGGAGCGGGACATCTCGAGCAGTACTTC. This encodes CASSLRQGGAGHLEQYF.

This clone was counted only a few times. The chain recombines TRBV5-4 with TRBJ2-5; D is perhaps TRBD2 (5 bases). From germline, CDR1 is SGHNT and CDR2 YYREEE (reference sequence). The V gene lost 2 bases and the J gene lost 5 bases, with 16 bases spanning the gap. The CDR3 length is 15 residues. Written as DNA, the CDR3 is TGTGCCAGCAGCTTACTGAGGGTGGGAGCGGAGACCCAGTACTTC. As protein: CASSLLRVGAETQYF.

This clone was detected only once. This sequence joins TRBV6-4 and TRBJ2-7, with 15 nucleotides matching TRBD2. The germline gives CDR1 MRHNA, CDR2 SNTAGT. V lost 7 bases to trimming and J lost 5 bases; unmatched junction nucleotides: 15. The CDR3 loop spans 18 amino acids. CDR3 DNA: TGTGCCAGCAACGTAGGGACTAGCGGGAGGTTATTTCGCGACGAGCAGTACTTC. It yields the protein CASNVGTSGRLFRDEQYF.

CDR3 protein: CASSSSGGTEAFF. CDR3 coding DNA: TGTGCCAGCAGCTCATCAGGGGGAACTGAAGCTTTCTTT. V usage is TRBV7-8 and J usage is TRBJ1-1; 7 nucleotides agree with TRBD1. Germline V gives CDR1 SGHVS, CDR2 FQNEAQ. This CDR3 spans 13 amino acids. After removal of 4 bases from V and 5 bases from J, the junction contained 4 bases not matched to a gene.

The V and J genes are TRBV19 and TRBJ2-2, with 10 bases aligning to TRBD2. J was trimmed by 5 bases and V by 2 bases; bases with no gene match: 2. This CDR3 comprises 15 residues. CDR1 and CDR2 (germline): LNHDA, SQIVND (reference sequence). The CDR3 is CASSISGGATGELFF. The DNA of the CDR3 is TGTGCCAGTAGTATAAGCGGGGGGGCGACCGGGGAGCTGTTTTTT.

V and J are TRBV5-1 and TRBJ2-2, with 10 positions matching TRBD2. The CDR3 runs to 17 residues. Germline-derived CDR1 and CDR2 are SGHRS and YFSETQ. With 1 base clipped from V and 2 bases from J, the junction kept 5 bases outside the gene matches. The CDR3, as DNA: TGCGCCAGCAGCTTGCTGCTAGCGGGAGCCAACACCGGGGAGCTGTTTTTT. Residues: CASSLLLAGANTGELFF.

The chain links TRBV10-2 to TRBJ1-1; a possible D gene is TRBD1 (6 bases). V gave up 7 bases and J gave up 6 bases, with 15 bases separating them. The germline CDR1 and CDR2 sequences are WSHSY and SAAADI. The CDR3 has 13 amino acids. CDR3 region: CASMRGVGSEAFF. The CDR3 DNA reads TGCGCCAGCATGAGGGGGGTGGGGTCTGAAGCTTTCTTT.

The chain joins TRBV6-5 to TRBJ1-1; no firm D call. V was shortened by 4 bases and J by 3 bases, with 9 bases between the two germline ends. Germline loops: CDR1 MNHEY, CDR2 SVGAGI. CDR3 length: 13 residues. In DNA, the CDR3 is TGTGCCAGCAGTTCGTCCAGGCACACTGAAGCTTTCTTT. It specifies CASSSSRHTEAFF.

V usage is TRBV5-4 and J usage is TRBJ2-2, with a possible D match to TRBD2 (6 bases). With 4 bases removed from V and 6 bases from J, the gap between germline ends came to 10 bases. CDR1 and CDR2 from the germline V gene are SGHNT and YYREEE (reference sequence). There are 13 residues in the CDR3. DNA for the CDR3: TGTGCCAGCAGCCTCGGACTACCCGGGGAGCTGTTTTTT. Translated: CASSLGLPGELFF.

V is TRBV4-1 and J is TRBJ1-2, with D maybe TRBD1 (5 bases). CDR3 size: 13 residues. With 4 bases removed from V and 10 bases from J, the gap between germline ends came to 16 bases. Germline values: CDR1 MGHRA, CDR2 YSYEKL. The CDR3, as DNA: TGCGCCAGCAGCCCGACAGTTGGGGATTACTACACCTTC. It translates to CASSPTVGDYYTF.

The CDR3 spells CASSWVGDTQYF. In DNA, the CDR3 is TGTGCCAGCAGTTGGGTCGGGGATACGCAGTATTTT. The genes are TRBV27 and TRBJ2-3; unclear D gene. V shed 4 bases and J shed 6 bases, with 8 bases lying between them. Per germline, CDR1 MNHEY and CDR2 SMNVEV (reference sequence). CDR3 length: 12 amino acids.

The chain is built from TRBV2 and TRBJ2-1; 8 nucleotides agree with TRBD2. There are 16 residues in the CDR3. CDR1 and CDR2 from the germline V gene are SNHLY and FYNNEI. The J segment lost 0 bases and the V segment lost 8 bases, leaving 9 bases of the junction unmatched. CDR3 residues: CASHATGLVSYNEQFF. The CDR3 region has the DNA TGTGCCAGCCATGCAACGGGACTAGTCTCCTACAATGAGCAGTTCTTC.

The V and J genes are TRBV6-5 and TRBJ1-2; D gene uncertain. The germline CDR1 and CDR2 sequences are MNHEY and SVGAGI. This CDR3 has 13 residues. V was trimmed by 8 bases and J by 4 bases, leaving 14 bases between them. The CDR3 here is CASAIQSGYGYTF. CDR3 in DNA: TGTGCCAGCGCGATTCAGTCGGGCTATGGCTACACCTTC.

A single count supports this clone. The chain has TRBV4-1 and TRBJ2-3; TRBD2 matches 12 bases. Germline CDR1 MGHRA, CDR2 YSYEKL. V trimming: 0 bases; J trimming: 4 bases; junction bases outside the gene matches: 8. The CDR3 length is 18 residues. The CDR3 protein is CASSQDSLAGGPADTQYF. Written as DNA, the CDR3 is TGCGCCAGCAGCCAAGATTCGCTAGCGGGAGGGCCAGCAGATACGCAGTATTTT.

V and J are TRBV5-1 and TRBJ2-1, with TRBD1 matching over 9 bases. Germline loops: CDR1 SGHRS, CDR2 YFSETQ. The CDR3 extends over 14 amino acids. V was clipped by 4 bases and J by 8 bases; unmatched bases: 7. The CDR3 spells CASSPGTGRYEQFF. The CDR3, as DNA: TGCGCCAGCAGCCCCGGGACAGGGCGGTATGAGCAGTTCTTC.